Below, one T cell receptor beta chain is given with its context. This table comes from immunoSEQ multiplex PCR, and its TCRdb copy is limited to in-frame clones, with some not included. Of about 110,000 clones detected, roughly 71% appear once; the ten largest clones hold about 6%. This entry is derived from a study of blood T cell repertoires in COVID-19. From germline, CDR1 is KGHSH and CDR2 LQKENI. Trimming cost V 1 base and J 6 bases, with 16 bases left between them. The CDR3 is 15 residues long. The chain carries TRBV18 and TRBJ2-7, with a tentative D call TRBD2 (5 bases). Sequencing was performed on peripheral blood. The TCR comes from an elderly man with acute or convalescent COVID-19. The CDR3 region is CASSPRQVGELEQYF. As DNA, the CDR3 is TGTGCCAGCTCACCACGGCAGGTCGGGGAGCTCGAGCAGTACTTC. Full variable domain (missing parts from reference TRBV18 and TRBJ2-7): NAGVMQNPRHLVRRRGQEARLRCSPMKGHSHVYWYRQLPEEGLKFMVYLQKENIIDESGMPKERFSAEFPKEGPSILRIQQVVRGDSAAYFCASSPRQVGELEQYFGPGTRLTVT.